Included here is one T cell receptor beta chain sequence, with context. The PCR used 60 Vbeta and 13 Jbeta primers. Libraries were prepared by immunoSEQ multiplex PCR; TCRdb keeps only in-frame clonotypes and omits some of them. This table lists 90,000 to 120,000 clones. The CDR3 runs to 14 residues. V gave up 4 bases and J gave up 3 bases, with 13 bases separating them. Germline values: CDR1 LGHNA, CDR2 YNFKEQ. This entry belongs to a study of cytomegalovirus exposure and HLA in healthy donors. The chain is built from TRBV4-2 and TRBJ2-7, with TRBD2 as a possible D gene (6 bases). Sequencing was carried out using PBMCs. This receptor was obtained from a man aged 45-65 years in good health and CMV-seronegative. This chain's CDR3 is CASSLHARDYEQYF. The CDR3 coding sequence is TGTGCCAGCAGCCTTCACGCGCGGGACTACGAGCAGTACTTC.